This T cell receptor beta chain was found in a study of Graves' ophthalmopathy and Graves' hyperthyroidism. Findings and limits, study-wide: It was with roughly 71% sensitivity and about 72% specificity that the model predicted ophthalmopathy progression. Most thyroid-expanded clonotypes exceeding 0.001 frequency were also found in blood.

Diagnosis was based on clinical symptoms, serum thyroxine, TRAb, thyroid ultrasound and orbital computed tomography. The CDR3 is 15 residues long. V lost 0 bases to trimming and J lost 1 base, with 10 bases between them. CDR1 is SGDLS and CDR2 is YYNGEE in the germline V gene. Investigators amplified TCR beta CDR3 regions from RNA transcripts. Following a first-round RT-PCR that used HTBI primers, a second-round multiplex PCR was carried out. TCRdb itself ran the multiplex PCR reads through MiXCR, one entry per CDR3 protein. The data contain some 1.1 million distinct CDR3 sequences, less than 45% of them singletons. This clonotype was seen more than once but under ten times. Its antigen is still unknown.

Source material: peripheral blood or thyroid tissue (not recorded which). The sequence came from an adult man with Graves' hyperthyroidism. J is TRBJ1-1 and V is TRBV9; D uncertain. The CDR3 protein is CASSVVPEKNTEAFF. The CDR3 DNA reads as TGTGCCAGCAGCGTAGTCCCAGAAAAGAACACTGAAGCTTTCTTT.